This section outlines one TCR beta chain sequence together with its context. This record comes from a study of blood T cell repertoires in COVID-19. Study at large: The United States, Italy and Spain provided the acute and convalescent COVID-19 samples. The analysed material was cDNA or gDNA that came from T cells, B-cell-depleted T cells, or PBMCs.

Per germline, CDR1 LGHNA and CDR2 YNFKEQ. The CDR3 is made up of 16 amino acids. V lost 3 bases to trimming and J lost 8 bases; unmatched junction nucleotides: 9. In the original analysis: Amplification of reference gene primers was used by the study to estimate nucleated cell counts. The protocol was immunoSEQ multiplex PCR, while the TCRdb copy is restricted to in-frame clones and leaves out a portion. Clone size and V and J calls were adopted from that table, with D and trimming inferred from the DNA. Among hundreds of thousands of clones listed, over 80% were seen once. Input material: peripheral blood. This receptor was taken from a woman between 18 and 29 years old with acute or convalescent COVID-19. This sequence joins TRBV4-2 and TRBJ1-4; 10 nucleotides align to TRBD1. Written as DNA, the CDR3 is TGTGCCAGCAGCCACGGGCTCCGGGACAGGGGCGAAAAACTGTTTTTT. This sequence encodes CASSHGLRDRGEKLFF.